Here is one TCR beta chain with its context. This entry comes from a study of blood T cell repertoires in COVID-19. Study summary: Spain, Italy and the United States supplied samples that represented acute and convalescent COVID-19.

Original processing methods: Nucleated cell counts were estimated from reference gene primer amplification. Sequencing used immunoSEQ multiplex PCR; TCRdb keeps in-frame clones, though not all of them. V, J and clone size derive from that table, while D and trimming were established from the DNA sequence. Among under 80,000 clones listed, 80% to 90% were seen once. V lost 1 base to trimming and J lost 3 bases, with 14 bases between them. This CDR3 has 15 residues. Germline V gene lookup returns CDR1 SGHRS and CDR2 YFSETQ. The sequence derives from a man aged 50 or older with active COVID-19. The source material was peripheral blood. V usage is TRBV5-1 and J usage is TRBJ2-7; D is possibly TRBD2 (7 bases). The CDR3 coding sequence is TGCGCCAGCAGCTTGCAAGGGGGAGGGGGCTACGAGCAGTACTTC. It translates to CASSLQGGGGYEQYF.